Listed below are T cell receptor beta chains from one sample, sequenced in a study of shared clonotypes between healthy human individuals. Measured with immunoSEQ multiplex PCR; TCRdb has only the in-frame clones, and not every one. The data show a few million clones, approximately 95% seen once. Sequencing used naive CD4+ T cells from PBMCs. Receptors originate from a man between 18 and 29 years old in good health. Some clones in this sample may be carry-over from other donors' samples. CDR3s include the opening cysteine and the closing phenylalanine or tryptophan. The order of the fields is V gene, J gene, CDR3 protein.

V gene: TRBV19; J gene: TRBJ2-1; CDR3 protein: CASSSGSGGLALYYNEQFF
V gene: TRBV5-4; J gene: TRBJ1-1; CDR3 protein: CASSLGQGPEAFF
V gene: TRBV29-1; J gene: TRBJ2-1; CDR3 protein: CSVVVSGLLGYNEQFF
V gene: TRBV28; J gene: TRBJ1-2; CDR3 protein: CASSDVVLYGYTF
V gene: TRBV18; J gene: TRBJ2-1; CDR3 protein: CASSPTTGDNEQFF
V gene: TRBV4-1; J gene: TRBJ1-3; CDR3 protein: CASSQQGPGNTIYF
V gene: TRBV7-9; J gene: TRBJ1-5; CDR3 protein: CASSLAPGTGEFGNQPQHF
V gene: TRBV2; J gene: TRBJ2-5; CDR3 protein: CASSGQERRETQYF
V gene: TRBV6-5; J gene: TRBJ2-7; CDR3 protein: CASRPTGNSYEQYF
V gene: TRBV27; J gene: TRBJ2-7; CDR3 protein: CASSFLDTYEQYF
V gene: TRBV28; J gene: TRBJ2-7; CDR3 protein: CASSRGDEQYF
V gene: TRBV9; J gene: TRBJ2-5; CDR3 protein: CASSVGVDGETQYF
V gene: TRBV28; J gene: TRBJ1-5; CDR3 protein: CASSLLGSANQPQHF
V gene: TRBV27; J gene: TRBJ1-5; CDR3 protein: CASSQDRGNNQPQHF